What follows are 17 T cell receptor beta chains derived from one specimen sequenced in a study of blood T cell repertoires in COVID-19. The method was immunoSEQ multiplex PCR; TCRdb's version includes in-frame clones alone and lacks a portion of them. The data hold a few hundred thousand clones, with approximately 91% observed a single time. Sequencing was performed on peripheral blood. Receptors were obtained from a man between 50 and 59 years old with acute or convalescent COVID-19.

The chain couples TRBV5-4 to TRBJ2-5; a possible D gene is TRBD2 (7 bases). V dropped 4 bases and J dropped 5 bases, with 18 bases sitting between them. From germline, CDR1 is SGHNT and CDR2 YYREEE (reference sequence). The CDR3 sequence is 15 residues long. CDR3 in amino acids: CASSRMAGAGETQYF. The CDR3 DNA follows: TGTGCCAGCAGCCGCATGGCGGGGGCGGGGGAGACCCAGTACTTC.

The chain employs TRBV13 and TRBJ2-1, with a weak D call TRBD1 (6 bases). The CDR3 totals 13 residues. The V gene lost 3 bases and the J gene lost 8 bases, with 11 bases spanning the gap. CDR1 and CDR2 from the germline V gene are PRHDT and FYEKMQ (reference sequence). The chain's CDR3 is CASSFGRGDEQFF. The CDR3 DNA reads as TGTGCCAGCAGCTTTGGCAGGGGAGATGAGCAGTTCTTC.

The chain has TRBV3-1 (or the pseudogene TRBV3-2) and TRBJ2-7, with 8 bases aligning to TRBD2. The trim removed 2 bases at V and 5 bases at J, leaving 5 bases unmatched. Germline V CDR1 and CDR2: LGHDT, YNNKEL (reference sequence). This CDR3 spans 14 amino acids. The CDR3 bases are TGTGCCAGCAGCCAACGGGGGGGCTGGGACGAGCAGTACTTC. Its protein is CASSQRGGWDEQYF.

V and J are TRBV9 and TRBJ2-1; 10 bases line up with TRBD2. Germline lookup yields CDR1 SGDLS and CDR2 YYNGEE. The CDR3 totals 17 residues. V trimming: 4 bases; J trimming: 6 bases; junction bases outside the gene matches: 13. This CDR3 is CASSSILAGAYFNEQFF. CDR3 nucleotide sequence: TGTGCCAGCAGCTCAATCCTAGCGGGGGCGTACTTCAATGAGCAGTTCTTC.

This clone was recorded at least ten times. This sequence joins TRBV2 and TRBJ2-3; 12 bases are shared with TRBD2. Germline V gives CDR1 SNHLY, CDR2 FYNNEI. V lost 6 bases, J lost 6 bases, and 13 bases stayed unmatched. This CDR3 region has 17 residues. The CDR3 sequence is CASSVTSGGPWRDTQYF. CDR3 coding DNA: TGTGCCAGCAGCGTAACTAGCGGGGGGCCATGGAGGGATACGCAGTATTTT.

This clone was seen a single time. The rearrangement links TRBV6-1 to TRBJ1-1, with no clear D. Trimming removed 2 bases at V and 0 bases at J, with 7 bases between. The germline V gene encodes CDR1 MNHNS and CDR2 SASEGT. The CDR3 loop spans 14 amino acids. CDR3: CASSEWRMNTEAFF. In nucleotides, the CDR3 is TGTGCCAGCAGTGAATGGCGGATGAACACTGAAGCTTTCTTT.

The J gene is TRBJ1-2, the V gene TRBV30; TRBD1 matches 9 bases. V gave up 4 bases and J gave up 1 base; unmatched junction bases: 10. The CDR3 sequence is 16 residues long. Germline values: CDR1 GTSNPN, CDR2 SVGIG (reference sequence). The CDR3: CAWIPPGTGHNYGYTF. The CDR3 DNA sequence: TGTGCCTGGATACCACCCGGGACAGGGCATAACTATGGCTACACCTTC. Full variable domain (missing parts from reference TRBV30 and TRBJ1-2): SQTIHQWPATLVQPVGSPLSLECTVEGTSNPNLYWYRQAAGRGLQLLFYSVGIGQISSEVPQNLSASRPQDRQFILSSKKLLLSDSGFYLCAWIPPGTGHNYGYTFGSGTRLTVV.

This clone was observed a single time. The sample contains more than one DNA sequence encoding this CDR3. The CDR3 DNA reads TGTGCCAGCAGTCCCGGGACAGGGGGACAAGAGACCCAGTACTTC. Residues: CASSPGTGGQETQYF. The rearrangement links TRBV7-9 to TRBJ2-5, with 11 bases lining up with TRBD1. The V gene's germline CDR1 is SEHNR and CDR2 FQNEAQ (reference sequence). CDR3 length: 15 amino acids. The junction had 5 bases not matched to a gene; V was cut back by 6 bases and J by 2 bases.

V gene TRBV30 combines with J gene TRBJ2-1, with D possibly TRBD1 on 5 matching bases. The length of the CDR3 is 12 residues. V was pared by 0 bases and J by 5 bases, with 5 bases between. Germline V gene data show CDR1 as GTSNPN and CDR2 as SVGIG (reference sequence). CDR3 region: CAWSVGDNEQFF. For the CDR3, the DNA is TGTGCCTGGAGTGTAGGGGACAATGAGCAGTTCTTC.

The rearrangement joins TRBV5-6 to TRBJ1-6; 7 nucleotides align to TRBD1. Germline V gene lookup returns CDR1 SGHDT and CDR2 YYEEEE. V lost 4 bases and J lost 8; bases outside the gene matches: 6. There are 14 residues in the CDR3. CDR3 coding DNA: TGTGCCAGCAGCCCTAAGACAGGGTATTCACCCCTCCACTTT. Its protein product is CASSPKTGYSPLHF.

The CDR3 loop reads CVCGDTQYF. DNA for the CDR3: TGTGTCTGCGGAGATACGCAGTATTTT. The chain joins TRBV7-9 to TRBJ2-3; D remains unclear. This CDR3 is 9 amino acids long. Germline V gene data show CDR1 as SEHNR and CDR2 as FQNEAQ (reference sequence).

The chain is built from TRBV5-1 and TRBJ1-1; possible D gene TRBD1, 5 bases. There are 13 residues in the CDR3. Germline assignment: CDR1 SGHRS and CDR2 YFSETQ. Trimming shortened V by 4 bases and J by 4 bases, and 11 bases separated the two germline ends. This CDR3 reads CASSPQGFTEAFF. In DNA, the CDR3 is TGCGCCAGCAGCCCGCAGGGATTCACTGAAGCTTTCTTT.

This rearrangement joins TRBV4-1 to TRBJ1-3, with TRBD1 matching 8 bases. CDR1 and CDR2 (germline): MGHRA, YSYEKL. The ends lost 0 bases at V and 4 bases at J; junction bases unmatched: 14. The CDR3 totals 19 residues. In nucleotides, the CDR3 is TGCGCCAGCAGCCAAGAAAAGTCGACAGGGGCATTGTTCGGAAACACCATATATTTT. Translating it yields CASSQEKSTGALFGNTIYF.

CDR3: CASRTPPGEQYF. CDR3 bases: TGCGCCAGCAGAACGCCCCCGGGGGAGCAGTACTTC. The chain links TRBV5-1 to TRBJ2-7; TRBD2 is a possible D gene (5 bases). The CDR3 extends over 12 amino acids. Trimming stripped 5 bases from V and 7 bases from J, with 13 bases between. The germline gives CDR1 SGHRS, CDR2 YFSETQ.

V gene TRBV7-9 combines with J gene TRBJ1-5; weak D call: TRBD1 (6 bases). V lost 5 bases to trimming and J lost 9 bases, with 14 bases between them. Germline CDR1 SEHNR, CDR2 FQNEAQ (reference sequence). This CDR3 spans 13 amino acids. CDR3 in amino acids: CASSLYREAPQHF. The CDR3, as DNA: TGTGCCAGCAGCCTTTACAGGGAAGCGCCCCAGCATTTT.

J is TRBJ2-7 and V is TRBV7-6, with 8 bases aligning to TRBD1. V lost 2 bases and J lost 2; bases outside the gene matches: 8. Germline CDR1 and CDR2: SGHVS and FNYEAQ. This CDR3 comprises 16 residues. The CDR3 sequence: CASSLYQGAAAYEQYF. The CDR3 region has the DNA TGTGCCAGCAGCTTATATCAGGGGGCTGCCGCCTACGAGCAGTACTTC.

The rearrangement links TRBV5-1 to TRBJ1-2; no firm D call. V was pared by 5 bases and J by 9 bases, with 17 bases between. Germline CDR1 is SGHRS and CDR2 is YFSETQ. The CDR3 has 13 residues. CDR3 bases: TGCGCCAGCAGTCCCCCTACGCCTCTTAGCTACACCTTC. It translates to CASSPPTPLSYTF.